This TCR beta chain was recovered during a study of blood T cell repertoires in COVID-19. For the study at large: Nucleic acid was either cDNA or gDNA, and it came from T cells, B-cell-depleted T cells, or PBMCs.

V was trimmed by 3 bases and J by 0 bases, leaving 12 bases between them. Germline CDR1 reads SNHLY; CDR2 reads FYNNEI. The CDR3 totals 16 residues. Original data processing: Amplification with reference gene primers provided the estimates of nucleated cell counts. Only in-frame clones appear in the TCRdb table, and some are missing; sequencing was by immunoSEQ multiplex PCR. The V and J calls and clone size come from that table; D and trimming were worked out from the DNA. The table lists fewer than 250,000 clones, around 86% of them singletons, with 3% in the top ten. The gene calls are TRBV2 and TRBJ1-5; D unresolved. Sequencing was performed on peripheral blood. The TCR sequence derives from a man aged 55 to 69 with acute or convalescent COVID-19. CDR3 nucleotides: TGTGCCAGCAGTGAGGGGAGTTTGCCTAGCAATCAGCCCCAGCATTTT. Translation: CASSEGSLPSNQPQHF.